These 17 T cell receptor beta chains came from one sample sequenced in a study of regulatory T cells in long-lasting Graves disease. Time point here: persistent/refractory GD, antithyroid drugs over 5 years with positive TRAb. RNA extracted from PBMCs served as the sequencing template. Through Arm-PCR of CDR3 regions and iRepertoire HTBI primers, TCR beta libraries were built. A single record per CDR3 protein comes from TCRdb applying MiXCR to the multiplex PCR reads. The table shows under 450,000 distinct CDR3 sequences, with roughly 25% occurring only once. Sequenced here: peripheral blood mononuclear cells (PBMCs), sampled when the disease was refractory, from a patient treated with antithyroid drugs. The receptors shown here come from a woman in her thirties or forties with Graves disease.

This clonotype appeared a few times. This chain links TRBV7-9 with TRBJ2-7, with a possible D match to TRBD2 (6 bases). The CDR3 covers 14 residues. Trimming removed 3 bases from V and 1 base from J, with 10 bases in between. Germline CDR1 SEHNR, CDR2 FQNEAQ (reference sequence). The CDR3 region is CASSFPGESYEQYF. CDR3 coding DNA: TGTGCCAGCAGCTTTCCGGGGGAATCCTACGAGCAGTACTTC.

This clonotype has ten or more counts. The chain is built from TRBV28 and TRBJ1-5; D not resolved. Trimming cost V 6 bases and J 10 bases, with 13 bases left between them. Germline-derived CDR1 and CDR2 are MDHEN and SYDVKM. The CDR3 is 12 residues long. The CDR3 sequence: CASSRTLHPQHF. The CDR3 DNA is TGTGCCAGCAGCCGTACACTCCATCCCCAGCATTTT.

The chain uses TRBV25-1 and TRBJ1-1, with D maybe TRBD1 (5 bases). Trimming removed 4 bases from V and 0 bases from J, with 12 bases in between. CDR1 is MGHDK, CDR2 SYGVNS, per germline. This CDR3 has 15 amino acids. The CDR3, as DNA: TGTGCCAGCAGTGGCCAGGGTAATTTGAACACTGAAGCTTTCTTT. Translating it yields CASSGQGNLNTEAFF. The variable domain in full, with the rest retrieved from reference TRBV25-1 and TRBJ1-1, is EADIYQTPRYLVIGTGKKITLECSQTMGHDKMYWYQQDPGMELHLIHYSYGVNSTEKGDLSSESTVSRIRTEHFPLTLESARPSHTSQYLCASSGQGNLNTEAFFGQGTRLTVV.

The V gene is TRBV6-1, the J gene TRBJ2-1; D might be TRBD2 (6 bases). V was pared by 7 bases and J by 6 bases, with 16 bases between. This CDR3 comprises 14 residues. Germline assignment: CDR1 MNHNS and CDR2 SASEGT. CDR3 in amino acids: CASTSGLRLNEQFF. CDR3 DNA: TGTGCCAGCACCTCGGGACTTCGACTCAATGAGCAGTTCTTC.

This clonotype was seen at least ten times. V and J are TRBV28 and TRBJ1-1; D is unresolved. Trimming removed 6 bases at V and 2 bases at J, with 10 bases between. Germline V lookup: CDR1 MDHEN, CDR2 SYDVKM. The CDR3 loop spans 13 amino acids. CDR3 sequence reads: CASRQNYNTEAFF. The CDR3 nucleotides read TGTGCCAGCAGACAAAATTATAACACTGAAGCTTTCTTT.

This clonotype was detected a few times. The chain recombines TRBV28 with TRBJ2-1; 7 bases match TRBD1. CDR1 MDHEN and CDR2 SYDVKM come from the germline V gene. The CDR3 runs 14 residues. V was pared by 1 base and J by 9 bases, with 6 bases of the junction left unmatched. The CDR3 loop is CASSLFDRAAEQFF. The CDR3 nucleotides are TGTGCCAGCAGTTTATTTGACAGGGCCGCTGAGCAGTTCTTC.

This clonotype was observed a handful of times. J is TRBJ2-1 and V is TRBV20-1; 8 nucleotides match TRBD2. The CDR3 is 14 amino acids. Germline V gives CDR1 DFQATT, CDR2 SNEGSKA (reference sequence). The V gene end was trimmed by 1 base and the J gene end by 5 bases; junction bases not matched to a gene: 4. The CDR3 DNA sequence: TGCAGTGCTAGAGCCTGGACTAGCAACAATGAGCAGTTCTTC. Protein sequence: CSARAWTSNNEQFF.

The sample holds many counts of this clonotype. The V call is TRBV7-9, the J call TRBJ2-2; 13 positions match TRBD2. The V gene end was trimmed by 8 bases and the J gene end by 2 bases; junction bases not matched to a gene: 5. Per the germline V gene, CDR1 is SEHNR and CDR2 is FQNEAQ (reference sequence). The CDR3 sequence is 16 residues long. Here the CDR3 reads CASPGTSGTNTGELFF. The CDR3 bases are TGTGCCAGCCCCGGGACTAGCGGGACAAACACCGGGGAGCTGTTTTTT. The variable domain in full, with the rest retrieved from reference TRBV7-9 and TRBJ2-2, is DTGVSQNPRHKITKRGQNVTFRCDPISEHNRLYWYRQTLGQGPEFLTYFQNEAQLEKSRLLSDRFSAERPKGSFSTLEIQRTEQGDSAMYLCASPGTSGTNTGELFFGEGSRLTVL.

The CDR3 spells CAWGPTKGAEAFF. CDR3 coding DNA: TGTGCCTGGGGACCAACTAAAGGGGCTGAAGCTTTCTTT. The gene calls are TRBV30 and TRBJ1-1; D is possibly TRBD1 (5 bases). The CDR3 covers 13 residues. Germline CDR1 reads GTSNPN; CDR2 reads SVGIG (reference sequence). Trimming stripped 5 bases from V and 6 bases from J, with 16 bases between.

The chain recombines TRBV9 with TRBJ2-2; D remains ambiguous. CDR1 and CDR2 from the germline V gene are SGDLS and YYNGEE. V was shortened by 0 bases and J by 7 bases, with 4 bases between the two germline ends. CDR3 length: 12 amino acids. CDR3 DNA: TGTGCCAGCAGCGTAGAAGGCGGGGAGCTGTTTTTT. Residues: CASSVEGGELFF. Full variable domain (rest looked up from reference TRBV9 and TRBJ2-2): DSGVTQTPKHLITATGQRVTLRCSPRSGDLSVYWYQQSLDQGLQFLIQYYNGEERAKGNILERFSAQQFPDLHSELNLSSLELGDSALYFCASSVEGGELFFGEGSRLTVL.

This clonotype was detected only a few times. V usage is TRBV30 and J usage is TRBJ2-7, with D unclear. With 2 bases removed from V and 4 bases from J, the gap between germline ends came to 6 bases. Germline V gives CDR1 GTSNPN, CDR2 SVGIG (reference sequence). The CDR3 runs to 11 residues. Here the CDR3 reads CAWSYLYEQYF. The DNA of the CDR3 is TGTGCCTGGAGTTATCTGTACGAGCAGTACTTC.

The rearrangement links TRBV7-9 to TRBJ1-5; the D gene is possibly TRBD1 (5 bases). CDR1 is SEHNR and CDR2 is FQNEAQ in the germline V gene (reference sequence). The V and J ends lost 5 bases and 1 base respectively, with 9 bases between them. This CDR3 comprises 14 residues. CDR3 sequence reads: CASSTGLSNQPQHF. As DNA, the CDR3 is TGTGCCAGCAGCACGGGACTGAGCAATCAGCCCCAGCATTTT.

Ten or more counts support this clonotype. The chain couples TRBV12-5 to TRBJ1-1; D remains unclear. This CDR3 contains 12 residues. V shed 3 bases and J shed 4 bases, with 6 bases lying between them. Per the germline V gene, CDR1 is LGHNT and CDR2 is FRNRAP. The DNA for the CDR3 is TGTGCTAGTGGTTTTTCTCCCACTGAAGCTTTCTTT. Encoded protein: CASGFSPTEAFF. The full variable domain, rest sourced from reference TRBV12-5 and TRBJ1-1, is DARVTQTPRHKVTEMGQEVTMRCQPILGHNTVFWYRQTMMQGLELLAYFRNRAPLDDSGMPKDRFSAEMPDATLATLKIQPSEPRDSAVYFCASGFSPTEAFFGQGTRLTVV.

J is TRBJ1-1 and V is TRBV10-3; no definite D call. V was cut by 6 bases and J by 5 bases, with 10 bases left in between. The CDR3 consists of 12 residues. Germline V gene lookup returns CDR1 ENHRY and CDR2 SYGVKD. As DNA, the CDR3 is TGTGCCATCAGGGCGGAAGGGACTGAAGCTTTCTTT. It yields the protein CAIRAEGTEAFF.

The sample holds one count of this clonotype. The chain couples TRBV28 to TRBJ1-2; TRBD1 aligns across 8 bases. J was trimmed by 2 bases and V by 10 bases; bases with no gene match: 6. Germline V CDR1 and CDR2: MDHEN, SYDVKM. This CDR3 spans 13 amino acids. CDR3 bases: TGTGCCAACCGGGACAGGAAAAACTATGGCTACACCTTC. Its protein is CANRDRKNYGYTF.

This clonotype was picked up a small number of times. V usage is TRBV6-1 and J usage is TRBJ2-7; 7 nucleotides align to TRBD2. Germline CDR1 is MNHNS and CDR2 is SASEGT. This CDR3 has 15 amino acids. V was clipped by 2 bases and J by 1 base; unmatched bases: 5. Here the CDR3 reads CASSEPGLPSYEQYF. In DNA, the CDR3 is TGTGCCAGCAGTGAACCGGGACTACCGTCCTACGAGCAGTACTTC.

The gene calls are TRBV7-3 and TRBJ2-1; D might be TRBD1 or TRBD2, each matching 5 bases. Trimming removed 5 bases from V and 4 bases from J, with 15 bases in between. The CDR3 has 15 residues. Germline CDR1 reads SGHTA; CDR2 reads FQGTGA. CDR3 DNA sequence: TGTGCCAGCAGCCGATCCGGGACGAAATACAATGAGCAGTTCTTC. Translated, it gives CASSRSGTKYNEQFF.